Below are 30 T cell receptor beta chains sequenced from a single sample in a study of preoperative IRX-2 immunotherapy in early breast cancer. Clones were sequenced by immunoSEQ multiplex PCR, and TCRdb holds only the in-frame ones, with some missing. The sample records roughly 99,000 clones, about nine tenths being singletons. As for treatment: preoperative locoregional IRX-2 cytokine immunotherapy. Sequences were derived from tumor tissue, sampled after IRX-2 immunotherapy. These receptors were collected from a human donor with breast cancer.

This sequence joins TRBV12-5 and TRBJ2-7, with unresolved D. The germline CDR1 and CDR2 sequences are LGHNT and FRNRAP. The ends were cut back, 7 bases at V and 2 bases at J, with 12 bases in the middle. This CDR3 spans 13 amino acids. The CDR3 here is CASATTSAYEQYF. CDR3 coding DNA: TGTGCTAGTGCCACTACTTCAGCCTACGAGCAGTACTTC.

J is TRBJ2-6 and V is TRBV14, with D uncertain. V shed 3 bases and J shed 0 bases, with 9 bases lying between them. There are 16 residues in the CDR3. CDR1 is SGHDN and CDR2 is FVKESK in the germline V gene. CDR3 coding DNA: TGTGCCAGCAGCCAGCTTCGGCTCTCTGGGGCCAACGTCCTGACTTTC. Residues: CASSQLRLSGANVLTF.

This sequence joins TRBV6-8 and TRBJ2-1, with 16 bases aligning to TRBD2. This CDR3 contains 15 residues. The J segment lost 9 bases and the V segment lost 6 bases, leaving 5 bases of the junction unmatched. From germline, CDR1 is MNHGY and CDR2 SAAAGT. The CDR3 is CASRGLAGGNPEQFF. The CDR3 DNA follows: TGTGCCAGCAGGGGACTAGCGGGAGGGAATCCTGAGCAGTTCTTC.

V gene TRBV30 combines with J gene TRBJ2-5; 7 bases fit TRBD2. CDR3 size: 12 residues. The germline gives CDR1 GTSNPN, CDR2 SVGIG (reference sequence). V lost 2 bases, J lost 3 bases, and 0 bases stayed unmatched. The DNA of the CDR3 is TGTGCCTGGAGTAGCGGGAAAGAGACCCAGTACTTC. Translating it yields CAWSSGKETQYF. The entire variable domain, with the rest obtained from reference TRBV30 and TRBJ2-5, is as follows: SQTIHQWPATLVQPVGSPLSLECTVEGTSNPNLYWYRQAAGRGLQLLFYSVGIGQISSEVPQNLSASRPQDRQFILSSKKLLLSDSGFYLCAWSSGKETQYFGPGTRLLVL.

This chain joins TRBV5-1 and TRBJ2-1, with 7 bases matching TRBD1. Germline CDR1 and CDR2: SGHRS and YFSETQ. The V and J ends lost 0 bases and 5 bases, in that order; junction bases with no gene match: 2. This CDR3 contains 14 residues. The CDR3 spells CASSLVGTDNEQFF. In DNA form, the CDR3 reads TGCGCCAGCAGCTTGGTAGGGACAGACAATGAGCAGTTCTTC.

The genes are TRBV6-8 and TRBJ2-1; 10 nucleotides agree with TRBD2. Germline values: CDR1 MNHGY, CDR2 SAAAGT. The CDR3 has 17 amino acids. J gave up 6 bases and V 0 bases, and 8 bases lay outside the gene matches. The CDR3 reads CASSYSSASGGSNEQFF. CDR3 sequence (DNA): TGTGCCAGCAGTTACTCAAGCGCTAGCGGGGGTTCCAATGAGCAGTTCTTC.

This chain connects TRBV19 to TRBJ2-3; tentatively, D is TRBD2 (6 bases). Germline V gene lookup returns CDR1 LNHDA and CDR2 SQIVND (reference sequence). Trimming removed 6 bases from V and 3 bases from J, with 16 bases in between. The CDR3 is 15 residues long. CDR3 nucleotide sequence: TGTGCCAGTAGCCCTCCGGGCGGGGCTACAGATACGCAGTATTTT. This gives the protein CASSPPGGATDTQYF. Supplemented by reference TRBV19 and TRBJ2-3, the full variable domain reads DGGITQSPKYLFRKEGQNVTLSCEQNLNHDAMYWYRQDPGQGLRLIYYSQIVNDFQKGDIAEGYSVSREKKESFPLTVTSAQKNPTAFYLCASSPPGGATDTQYFGPGTRLTVL.

This clone was found once. The rearrangement links TRBV18 to TRBJ1-1; D gene ambiguous. The CDR3 runs to 12 residues. V was trimmed by 3 bases and J by 11 bases, leaving 13 bases between them. Looked up from germline, CDR1 is KGHSH and CDR2 is LQKENI. CDR3 in amino acids: CASSPLVGEAFF. DNA of the CDR3: TGTGCCAGCTCACCTCTGGTGGGAGAGGCTTTCTTT.

The sample holds one count of this clone. The V and J genes are TRBV5-1 and TRBJ2-7; 7 bases agree with TRBD1. The CDR3 length is 14 residues. J gave up 8 bases and V 4 bases, and 12 bases lay outside the gene matches. Germline V gives CDR1 SGHRS, CDR2 YFSETQ. The CDR3 region is CASSTGQREEKQYF. The CDR3 region has the DNA TGCGCCAGCAGCACGGGACAGAGAGAAGAAAAGCAGTACTTC.

The V call is TRBV30, the J call TRBJ2-7; D is uncertain. The CDR3 consists of 13 residues. V was trimmed by 2 bases and J by 2 bases, leaving 10 bases between them. Per the germline V gene, CDR1 is GTSNPN and CDR2 is SVGIG (reference sequence). CDR3 bases: TGTGCCTGGAGTATGTCGGAAACCTACGAGCAGTACTTC. This gives the protein CAWSMSETYEQYF.

The chain links TRBV5-1 to TRBJ2-3, with 7 bases that match TRBD1. Germline V gene sequence: CDR1 SGHRS, CDR2 YFSETQ. The CDR3 has 15 amino acids. The J segment lost 2 bases and the V segment lost 1 base, leaving 4 bases of the junction unmatched. The CDR3: CASSLMGQTTDTQYF. As DNA, the CDR3 is TGCGCCAGCAGCTTGATGGGACAGACCACAGATACGCAGTATTTT.

The chain carries TRBV7-7 and TRBJ2-5; D possibly matches TRBD1 or TRBD2 (5 bases each). Trimming took off 7 bases at V and 7 bases at J, with 28 bases between the two ends. Germline assignment: CDR1 SSHAT and CDR2 FNYEAQ (reference sequence). CDR3 size: 17 residues. The CDR3 protein is CASTVGQGRNSGGTQYF. The DNA of the CDR3 is TGTGCCAGCACCGTCGGGCAGGGCCGTAATTCCGGAGGGACCCAGTACTTC.

The chain's CDR3 is CASSRGTEETQYF. The CDR3 bases are TGTGCCAGCAGCCGAGGGACAGAAGAGACCCAGTACTTC. V is TRBV7-8 and J is TRBJ2-5; TRBD1 aligns across 7 bases. V gave up 5 bases and J gave up 3 bases; unmatched junction bases: 3. The CDR3 is 13 amino acids. Germline V gene data show CDR1 as SGHVS and CDR2 as FQNEAQ.

The chain joins TRBV29-1 to TRBJ2-7, with 12 nucleotides matching TRBD1. This CDR3 comprises 13 residues. Germline-derived CDR1 and CDR2 are SQVTM and ANQGSEA. This chain's CDR3 is CSGDRGPEYEQYF. CDR3 in DNA: TGCTCGGGGGACAGGGGGCCAGAATACGAGCAGTACTTC.

J is TRBJ2-7 and V is TRBV19, with D possibly TRBD2 on 5 matching bases. Germline V gene data show CDR1 as LNHDA and CDR2 as SQIVND (reference sequence). The CDR3 is made up of 15 amino acids. V gave up 3 bases and J gave up 2 bases, with 14 bases separating them. CDR3 loop: CASSIESGSTYEQYF. The CDR3 nucleotides are TGTGCCAGTAGTATTGAGAGCGGTTCTACCTACGAGCAGTACTTC.

The chain couples TRBV28 to TRBJ2-7; 10 bases fit TRBD2. The CDR3 runs 16 residues. The V gene's germline CDR1 is MDHEN and CDR2 SYDVKM. Trimming at V came to 8 bases and at J to 7 bases, leaving 17 bases not matched to a gene. CDR3 DNA sequence: TGTGCCAGCGGCCAATCACTAGCGGGAAAATCTGATGAGCAGTACTTC. This codes for CASGQSLAGKSDEQYF. Full variable domain (rest looked up from reference TRBV28 and TRBJ2-7): DVKVTQSSRYLVKRTGEKVFLECVQDMDHENMFWYRQDPGLGLRLIYFSYDVKMKEKGDIPEGYSVSREKKERFSLILESASTNQTSMYLCASGQSLAGKSDEQYFGPGTRLTVT.

The chain joins TRBV1 to TRBJ2-1; TRBD2 was called by the table and not checked on the DNA. TRBV1 is a recognized pseudogene. This CDR3 has 17 amino acids. The CDR3 nucleotides are TGCGCCAGCAGCCAAGCCCGGGGGAGCGTCGATTGGGATGAGCAGTTCTTC. This codes for CASSQARGSVDWDEQFF.

The chain employs TRBV28 and TRBJ1-5; D is unresolved. Germline loops: CDR1 MDHEN, CDR2 SYDVKM. Between the trimmed V and J ends, which lost 3 bases and 5 bases, there was a span of 8 bases. The CDR3 is made up of 13 amino acids. The CDR3 nucleotides are TGTGCCAGCAGTTTGGACGGATATCAGCCCCAGCATTTT. Translation gives CASSLDGYQPQHF.

The chain employs TRBV22-1 and TRBJ1-2; TRBD1, the D gene given by the table, was not confirmed from the DNA. TRBV22-1 is a documented pseudogene. The CDR3 consists of 13 residues. As DNA, the CDR3 is TGTGCCAGCAGTTTCCGGGACAGTATCGGCTACACCTTC. Its translation is CASSFRDSIGYTF.

Worth noting for this clone: This same CDR3 is encoded by further DNA sequences in the sample. The chain joins TRBV28 to TRBJ1-2; maybe TRBD1 (6 bases). The germline V and J ends were trimmed by 2 bases and 4 bases, with 8 bases remaining between them. Looked up from germline, CDR1 is MDHEN and CDR2 is SYDVKM. The CDR3 loop spans 13 amino acids. As DNA, the CDR3 is TGTGCCAGCAGTTTACAGGGGCGCTATGGCTACACCTTC. Protein sequence: CASSLQGRYGYTF.

This clone was counted between two and nine times. The rearrangement uses TRBV15 and TRBJ1-1; a possible D gene is TRBD1 (6 bases). Germline CDR1 and CDR2: LNHNV and YYDKDF (reference sequence). Trimming stripped 1 base from V and 4 bases from J, with 10 bases between. CDR3 length equals 14 residues. CDR3 sequence reads: CATSRGTAGTEAFF. The CDR3 bases are TGTGCCACCAGCAGAGGGACAGCGGGCACTGAAGCTTTCTTT.

The V and J genes are TRBV19 and TRBJ2-5; 7 positions agree with TRBD2. V lost 6 bases to trimming and J lost 4 bases; unmatched junction nucleotides: 5. The CDR3 covers 13 residues. Per the germline V gene, CDR1 is LNHDA and CDR2 is SQIVND (reference sequence). The CDR3 spells CASRAGVSETQYF. The DNA of the CDR3 is TGTGCCAGTAGGGCGGGAGTCTCAGAGACCCAGTACTTC.

This sequence joins TRBV6-8 and TRBJ2-3; 13 bases line up with TRBD2. The CDR3 is made up of 18 amino acids. Unmatched junction bases numbered 7, after V lost 2 bases and J lost 2 bases. Looked up from germline, CDR1 is MNHGY and CDR2 is SAAAGT. The CDR3 sequence: CASSYQRLAGGNTDTQYF. CDR3 in DNA: TGTGCCAGCAGTTACCAGCGACTAGCGGGGGGTAACACAGATACGCAGTATTTT.

This chain joins TRBV30 and TRBJ2-1, with D perhaps matching TRBD2 (6 bases). With 4 bases removed from V and 11 bases from J, the gap between germline ends came to 15 bases. The length of the CDR3 is 12 residues. Looked up from germline, CDR1 is GTSNPN and CDR2 is SVGIG (reference sequence). The CDR3 bases are TGTGCCTGGATCCCTGCGCGGGGCAAGCAGTTCTTC. Its translation: CAWIPARGKQFF.

The V and J genes are TRBV7-1 and TRBJ2-7, with D possibly TRBD2 on 6 matching bases. TRBV7-1 is sorted into the ORF group, with uncertain function. V lost 4 bases and J 3 bases, leaving 13 bases between the germline ends. The CDR3 extends over 14 amino acids. CDR3 protein: CASSLPTRIYEQYF. The CDR3 nucleotides are TGTGCCAGCAGCTTGCCGACTAGAATCTACGAGCAGTACTTC.

The rearrangement joins TRBV6-4 to TRBJ2-2; D may be TRBD2 (5 bases). The CDR3 loop spans 16 amino acids. Trimming shortened V by 5 bases and J by 4 bases, and 17 bases separated the two germline ends. CDR1 is MRHNA, CDR2 SNTAGT, per germline. The CDR3 sequence: CASSYFPAEATGELFF. CDR3 coding DNA: TGTGCCAGCAGTTACTTTCCGGCGGAGGCCACCGGGGAGCTGTTTTTT.

The chain recombines TRBV9 with TRBJ2-1; 9 nucleotides line up with TRBD2. J lost 2 bases, V lost 3 bases, and 15 bases had no gene match. The CDR3 extends over 19 amino acids. Germline CDR1 SGDLS, CDR2 YYNGEE. The CDR3 DNA follows: TGTGCCAGCAGCGCGGGGTTGCTAGCGGGGATGCAAACCTACAATGAGCAGTTCTTC. Encoded protein: CASSAGLLAGMQTYNEQFF.

The rearrangement links TRBV28 to TRBJ2-7; 9 bases are a match to TRBD2. The CDR3 contains 18 residues. Trimming at V came to 5 bases and at J to 0 bases, leaving 14 bases not matched to a gene. Germline values: CDR1 MDHEN, CDR2 SYDVKM. CDR3 in DNA: TGTGCCAGCAGTCCCCCTCTGAGACTAGCGGATAGCTCCTACGAGCAGTACTTC. Translating it yields CASSPPLRLADSSYEQYF.

The rearrangement uses TRBV28 and TRBJ1-4; D unclear. The germline gives CDR1 MDHEN, CDR2 SYDVKM. V lost 6 bases and J 8 bases, leaving 13 bases between the germline ends. CDR3 size: 13 residues. The CDR3 DNA reads TGTGCCAGCAGCCTCTCCGCGTCCGAAAAACTGTTTTTT. It is translated as CASSLSASEKLFF.

This clone was found once. J is TRBJ1-1 and V is TRBV7-6; TRBD1 is a possible D gene (5 bases). CDR1 is SGHVS and CDR2 is FNYEAQ in the germline V gene. The germline V and J ends were trimmed by 6 bases and 2 bases, with 13 bases remaining between them. This CDR3 has 14 residues. The CDR3 DNA is TGTGCCAGCAGGCCGGGACGCCTAAACACTGAAGCTTTCTTT. Amino acids: CASRPGRLNTEAFF.